These T cell receptor beta chains were read from a single sample in a study of regulatory T cells in long-lasting Graves disease. Each CDR3 protein is one row after TCRdb ran MiXCR on the multiplex PCR reads. The sample yields approximately 290,000 distinct CDR3 sequences, roughly a fifth seen once. The specimen was peripheral blood mononuclear cells (PBMCs), collected when the disease was refractory, from a patient treated with antithyroid drugs. Every receptor here comes from a female donor with Graves disease. Each CDR3 is given without its conserved first and last residue.

ASSIQGSNEQY TRBJ2-7 TRBV7-9
ASSLLDRAGGDSPLH TRBJ1-6 TRBV4-1
ASGAEAF TRBJ1-1 TRBV2
ASSLLSSGAKNIQY TRBJ2-4 TRBV13
ASSKPPRYEQY TRBJ2-7 TRBV9
ASSPGTGVETQY TRBJ2-5 TRBV11-2
ASNLLDSNYGYT TRBJ1-2 TRBV2
AWSTVSGANVLT TRBJ2-6 TRBV30
ASSLRASPLEAF TRBJ1-1 TRBV3-1
ASSLAEATNEKLF TRBJ1-4 TRBV5-1
ASSQDRGVGANVLT TRBJ2-6 TRBV4-3
ASSRGRGGYEQY TRBJ2-7 TRBV14
ASSLEPPFRVEQY TRBJ2-7 TRBV7-2
ASSPRTSYTDTQY TRBJ2-3 TRBV9
SARPIPRGSGIYEQY TRBJ2-7 TRBV20-1
ASSKGGSSYEQY TRBJ2-7 TRBV28
ASSRGGVAEAF TRBJ1-1 TRBV7-3
ASRLGNEQF TRBJ2-1 TRBV28
ASRPPFNSPLH TRBJ1-6 TRBV6-1
ASSLHQGGNTEAF TRBJ1-1 TRBV12-3/TRBV12-4
ASSPGSHGEQF TRBJ2-1 TRBV27
SVERQGGYEQY TRBJ2-7 TRBV29-1
ASSSPWGGELF TRBJ2-2 TRBV11-2
ASSSPRTTQETQY TRBJ2-5 TRBV5-4
ASRTFEETQY TRBJ2-5 TRBV7-9
ASSLLPAQRGGYT TRBJ1-2 TRBV7-8
ASSRLAGGRGGGEQY TRBJ2-7 TRBV11-2
ASSQVNYGYT TRBJ1-2 TRBV6-1